The 13 T cell receptor beta chains below all came from one sample that was sequenced in a study of shared clonotypes between healthy human individuals. Repertoires were generated with immunoSEQ multiplex PCR, while TCRdb's copy carries only in-frame clones and drops some. The sample lists about 1.1 million clones, about 84% occurring once. The material sequenced was memory CD4+ T cells from PBMCs. Subset in this sample: CD45RA-negative fraction. The receptors were sampled from a man between 18 and 29 years old in good health. Some clones in this sample may be carry-over from other donors' samples.

The J gene is TRBJ2-1, the V gene TRBV29-1, with 9 bases fitting TRBD2. The germline gives CDR1 SQVTM, CDR2 ANQGSEA. The CDR3 spans 14 residues. V lost 4 bases, J lost 9 bases, and 10 bases stayed unmatched. CDR3 in amino acids: CSVGPRREGGEQFF. In DNA, the CDR3 is TGCAGCGTTGGGCCCCGGCGGGAGGGTGGTGAGCAGTTCTTC.

The V gene is TRBV6-5, the J gene TRBJ1-4, with 8 bases fitting TRBD1. The CDR3 loop spans 15 amino acids. Trimming cost V 6 bases and J 6 bases; bases outside gene matches: 9. Germline loops: CDR1 MNHEY, CDR2 SVGAGI. DNA for the CDR3: TGTGCCAGCAGAATAGGACAGGGTAAGGATGAAAAACTGTTTTTT. Its translation: CASRIGQGKDEKLFF.

The chain combines TRBV7-3 with TRBJ2-1; D is unresolved. The germline V gene has CDR1 SGHTA and CDR2 FQGTGA. The V and J ends lost 5 bases and 2 bases respectively, with 13 bases between them. This CDR3 contains 15 residues. The CDR3 region is CASSPLGAPYNEQFF. For the CDR3, the DNA is TGTGCCAGCAGCCCACTCGGCGCGCCCTACAATGAGCAGTTCTTC.

J is TRBJ2-7 and V is TRBV29-1; TRBD1 might be the D (6 bases). Germline-derived CDR1 and CDR2 are SQVTM and ANQGSEA. The CDR3 sequence is 14 residues long. V lost 7 bases and J lost 6, with 22 bases in between. CDR3 sequence reads: CSASLQGLISEQYF. The DNA for the CDR3 is TGCAGCGCCAGCCTACAGGGCCTAATTAGCGAGCAGTACTTC.

Comment on this clone: This clone may be a read error of a much larger clone one base away. The CDR3 ends on some other residue instead of the conserved phenylalanine or tryptophan, so this is likely a read error. DNA of the CDR3: TGTGCCAGCAGTTTAGGGTCCGACTTAGCAGGTTACGAGCAGTACCTC. This gives the protein CASSLGSDLAGYEQYL. The V and J genes are TRBV27 and TRBJ2-7; D gene ambiguous. Germline lookup yields CDR1 MNHEY and CDR2 SMNVEV (reference sequence). V gave up 2 bases and J gave up 4 bases, with 18 bases separating them. The CDR3 spans 16 residues.

This clone occurred once. The chain couples TRBV29-1 to TRBJ2-5, with a weak D call TRBD1 (5 bases). Germline V lookup: CDR1 SQVTM, CDR2 ANQGSEA. CDR3 size: 12 residues. Trimming took 7 bases from V and 1 from J, leaving 10 bases between them. The CDR3 loop reads CSAGHFQETQYF. DNA for the CDR3: TGCAGCGCCGGACACTTCCAAGAGACCCAGTACTTC.

The chain employs TRBV11-3 and TRBJ2-7; the match to TRBD2 covers 8 bases. Trimming removed 4 bases from V and 6 bases from J; junction bases left unmatched: 11. CDR3 length equals 15 residues. CDR1 and CDR2 from the germline V gene are SGHNT and YENEEA. The chain's CDR3 is CASSSGGAVPGEQYF. CDR3 DNA sequence: TGTGCCAGCAGCTCCGGGGGGGCCGTACCTGGCGAGCAGTACTTC. Drawing the rest from reference TRBV11-3 and TRBJ2-7, the complete variable domain is EAGVVQSPRYKIIEKKQPVAFWCNPISGHNTLYWYLQNLGQGPELLIRYENEEAVDDSQLPKDRFSAERLKGVDSTLKIQPAELGDSAVYLCASSSGGAVPGEQYFGPGTRLTVT.

This clone occurred a few times. The chain has TRBV10-3 and TRBJ1-2; the D gene is possibly TRBD1 (5 bases). In germline, CDR1 is ENHRY, CDR2 SYGVKD. This CDR3 is 13 amino acids long. V lost 1 base, J lost 7 bases, and 10 bases lay in between. The CDR3 is CAISELGHGGYTF. CDR3 DNA: TGTGCCATCAGTGAGTTAGGACATGGTGGCTACACCTTC.

J is TRBJ2-1 and V is TRBV11-3, with D perhaps TRBD2 (5 bases). The CDR3 runs 16 residues. V lost 1 base, J lost 0 bases, and 10 bases lay in between. Germline V gene data show CDR1 as SGHNT and CDR2 as YENEEA. Written as DNA, the CDR3 is TGTGCCAGCAGCTTAGGACTACGCAGCTCCTACAATGAGCAGTTCTTC. This translates into CASSLGLRSSYNEQFF.

The chain links TRBV5-1 to TRBJ1-2; no clear D. Germline CDR1 is SGHRS and CDR2 is YFSETQ. This CDR3 comprises 13 residues. Trimming removed 1 base at V and 4 bases at J, with 8 bases between. The CDR3 loop reads CASSLLGGYGYTF. The CDR3 region has the DNA TGCGCCAGCAGCTTGTTAGGAGGCTATGGCTACACCTTC.

This rearrangement joins TRBV7-3 to TRBJ2-1; the D is unclear. CDR3 size: 13 residues. Trimming pared 4 bases from V and 4 bases from J, leaving 8 bases between. Germline CDR1 and CDR2: SGHTA and FQGTGA. The CDR3 DNA follows: TGTGCCAGCAGCTCCACCAATTACAATGAGCAGTTCTTC. The encoded protein is CASSSTNYNEQFF.

The chain links TRBV5-4 to TRBJ2-7, with D tentatively TRBD1 (7 bases). With 3 bases removed from V and 1 base from J, the gap between germline ends came to 14 bases. The germline gives CDR1 SGHNT, CDR2 YYREEE (reference sequence). This CDR3 comprises 15 residues. CDR3 region: CASSSKTGRSYEQYF. CDR3 DNA: TGTGCCAGCAGCTCAAAGACAGGGAGGTCCTACGAGCAGTACTTC.

The rearrangement joins TRBV30 to TRBJ2-7; unclear D gene. The ends were cut back, 0 bases at V and 6 bases at J, with 6 bases in the middle. Germline CDR1 reads GTSNPN; CDR2 reads SVGIG (reference sequence). The CDR3 runs 11 residues. The CDR3 DNA follows: TGTGCCTGGAGTGTTACGAGCGAGCAGTACTTC. This translates into CAWSVTSEQYF.